The 13 T cell receptor beta chains below come from one sample, sequenced in a study of cytomegalovirus exposure and HLA in healthy donors. Vbeta (60) and Jbeta (13) primers were used in the PCR. Assay used: immunoSEQ multiplex PCR; TCRdb lists only in-frame clones, some missing. Among 150,000 or so clones listed, about 73% were seen once. Material: PBMCs. These receptors originate from a woman aged 55-70 years in good health and CMV-seropositive.

The chain recombines TRBV18 with TRBJ2-1, with no clear D. CDR3 length: 13 amino acids. Between the trimmed V and J ends, which lost 0 bases and 7 bases, there was a span of 7 bases. Germline CDR1 reads KGHSH; CDR2 reads LQKENI. The CDR3: CASSPPSGNEQFF. In nucleotides, the CDR3 is TGTGCCAGCTCACCACCCTCCGGTAATGAGCAGTTCTTC.

This chain connects TRBV5-4 to TRBJ1-1, with D uncertain. The CDR3 length is 14 residues. Deletions cut 1 base from V and 0 bases from J, with 7 bases between. The germline V gene has CDR1 SGHNT and CDR2 YYREEE (reference sequence). In nucleotides, the CDR3 is TGTGCCAGCAGCTTGCTGACACTGAACACTGAAGCTTTCTTT. This translates into CASSLLTLNTEAFF.

The J gene is TRBJ2-1, the V gene TRBV7-2; 7 bases fit TRBD2. CDR1 is SGHTA and CDR2 is FQGNSA in the germline V gene. With V trimmed by 0 bases and J by 4 bases, 6 bases remained unmatched. There are 16 residues in the CDR3. CDR3 DNA: TGTGCCAGCAGCTTAGCTGGGACTACCCAGTACAATGAGCAGTTCTTC. It encodes CASSLAGTTQYNEQFF.

This rearrangement joins TRBV28 to TRBJ2-1, with 14 bases aligning to TRBD2. The CDR3 is made up of 18 amino acids. Per the germline V gene, CDR1 is MDHEN and CDR2 is SYDVKM. The V and J ends lost 5 bases and 9 bases, in that order; junction bases with no gene match: 15. The CDR3: CASSGGLAGVIRAGEQFF. The DNA of the CDR3 is TGTGCCAGCAGTGGGGGACTAGCGGGAGTTATCCGAGCCGGTGAGCAGTTCTTC.

This clone was seen once. This rearrangement joins TRBV6-6 to TRBJ2-3, with 8 bases fitting TRBD2. The CDR3 is 15 residues long. J lost 1 base, V lost 10 bases, and 10 bases had no gene match. Germline V gives CDR1 MNHNY, CDR2 SVGAGI (reference sequence). The chain's CDR3 is CATYGRGRGTDTQYF. The CDR3 DNA follows: TGTGCCACCTACGGGAGGGGAAGAGGCACAGATACGCAGTATTTT.

The chain is built from TRBV7-9 and TRBJ2-1, with 9 nucleotides matching TRBD2. The CDR3 is made up of 14 amino acids. In germline, CDR1 is SEHNR, CDR2 FQNEAQ (reference sequence). The V gene end was trimmed by 5 bases and the J gene end by 8 bases; junction bases not matched to a gene: 7. The CDR3 DNA sequence: TGTGCCAGCAGCGGTAGCGGGAGAGAATATGAGCAGTTCTTC. Its protein is CASSGSGREYEQFF.

The V call is TRBV6-5, the J call TRBJ2-7, with 7 bases lining up with TRBD2. CDR1 and CDR2 (germline): MNHEY, SVGAGI. Trimming removed 0 bases from V and 2 bases from J; junction bases left unmatched: 7. The CDR3 runs 16 residues. The CDR3 sequence: CASSYSSGVTTYEQYF. CDR3 DNA: TGTGCCAGCAGTTACTCGAGCGGGGTAACCACCTACGAGCAGTACTTC.

The rearrangement uses TRBV27 and TRBJ1-2; D is possibly TRBD1 (5 bases). This CDR3 region has 12 residues. Per germline, CDR1 MNHEY and CDR2 SMNVEV (reference sequence). Deletions cut 6 bases from V and 2 bases from J, with 7 bases between. Written as DNA, the CDR3 is TGTGCCAGCAGATCAGGGAACTATGGCTACACCTTC. Translating it yields CASRSGNYGYTF.

This rearrangement joins TRBV28 to TRBJ2-7, with 10 nucleotides matching TRBD1. Germline V gene data show CDR1 as MDHEN and CDR2 as SYDVKM. The CDR3 sequence is 17 residues long. The V and J ends lost 3 bases and 2 bases, in that order; junction bases with no gene match: 10. The CDR3 reads CASSFRTGGSVTYEQYF. The CDR3 region has the DNA TGTGCCAGCAGTTTCAGGACAGGGGGTTCTGTGACCTACGAGCAGTACTTC. The full variable domain, with the rest looked up from reference TRBV28 and TRBJ2-7, is DVKVTQSSRYLVKRTGEKVFLECVQDMDHENMFWYRQDPGLGLRLIYFSYDVKMKEKGDIPEGYSVSREKKERFSLILESASTNQTSMYLCASSFRTGGSVTYEQYFGPGTRLTVT.

This clone was picked up one time. The chain uses TRBV28 and TRBJ1-4, with 8 bases identical to TRBD1. Germline V gives CDR1 MDHEN, CDR2 SYDVKM. V dropped 3 bases and J dropped 8; count of bases not matched to a gene: 23. The CDR3 loop spans 20 amino acids. The CDR3 spells CASSFHRQGIKDSIREKLFF. The DNA for the CDR3 is TGTGCCAGCAGTTTCCATCGACAGGGGATCAAGGATTCCATAAGGGAAAAACTGTTTTTT.

The V and J genes are TRBV5-6 and TRBJ1-3; TRBD1 matches at 10 bases. The CDR3 spans 17 residues. The V gene end was trimmed by 3 bases and the J gene end by 0 bases; junction bases not matched to a gene: 6. Germline V lookup: CDR1 SGHDT, CDR2 YYEEEE. The CDR3 loop is CASSSLGDRGSGNTIYF. CDR3 sequence (DNA): TGTGCCAGCAGCTCTTTGGGGGACAGGGGCTCTGGAAACACCATATATTTT. Based on the CDR3 plus reference TRBV5-6 and TRBJ1-3, the full variable domain is DAGVTQSPTHLIKTRGQQVTLRCSPKSGHDTVSWYQQALGQGPQFIFQYYEEEERQRGNFPDRFSGHQFPNYSSELNVNALLLGDSALYLCASSSLGDRGSGNTIYFGEGSWLTVV.

V usage is TRBV23-1 and J usage is TRBJ1-1; a weak D match, TRBD1 (6 bases). TRBV23-1 is an ORF, with its function uncertain. CDR3 length equals 15 residues. The V end lost 6 bases, the J end lost 0 bases, and 14 bases lay between the germline ends. The CDR3 sequence is CASSLLGAVNTEAFF. As DNA, the CDR3 is TGCGCCAGCAGCTTATTGGGGGCCGTGAACACTGAAGCTTTCTTT.

V is TRBV7-2 and J is TRBJ1-3; the D gene is possibly TRBD1 (6 bases). There are 16 residues in the CDR3. Germline V gene sequence: CDR1 SGHTA, CDR2 FQGNSA. V was shortened by 4 bases and J by 0 bases, with 13 bases between the two germline ends. The CDR3 spells CASSSRTALSGNTIYF. The DNA of the CDR3 is TGTGCCAGCAGCTCGCGGACAGCTCTCTCTGGAAACACCATATATTTT.